This is a list of T cell receptor beta chains from one sample in a study of cytomegalovirus exposure and HLA in healthy donors. Generated by immunoSEQ multiplex PCR, the TCRdb table keeps only in-frame clones and is missing some. The table shows 150,000 to 200,000 clones, with approximately 72% occurring only once. Sequenced material: PBMCs. The source of these receptors is a human donor in good health. Both conserved end residues are part of each CDR3. The D gene is left open where the match is weak. Part of the rows lack a size; the others show once, few, many or a class for expanded clones.

-,TRBJ2-1,TRBV19,-,TGTGCCAGTAGTGATTGGAGTAGCCGCTATTACAATGAGCAGTTCTTC,CASSDWSSRYYNEQFF
few,TRBJ2-1,TRBV5-6,-,TGTGCCAGCAGCATGGACATCTCCTACAATGAGCAGTTCTTC,CASSMDISYNEQFF
-,TRBJ1-2,TRBV30,-,TGTGCCTGGGGGAGCGGACCCTCCAACCGTGGCTACACCTTC,CAWGSGPSNRGYTF
few,TRBJ2-7,TRBV6-6,TRBD1,TGTGCCTCGGACAGGGGATACGAGCAGTACTTC,CASDRGYEQYF
-,TRBJ2-7,TRBV30,-,TGTGCCTCCGGCGGTCCCTCCGAGCAGTACTTC,CASGGPSEQYF
once,TRBJ1-5,TRBV6-5,-,TGTGCCAGCAGTTATGAGGCACGCGGGAGCAATCAGCCCCAGCATTTT,CASSYEARGSNQPQHF
-,TRBJ2-2,TRBV7-9,-,TGTGCCAGCAGCTTACAATCTTCGATTAGGAACACCGGGGAGCTGTTTTTT,CASSLQSSIRNTGELFF
-,TRBJ2-7,TRBV23-1,-,TGCGCCAGCAGTCCCGACTACGCCTACGAGCAGTACTTC,CASSPDYAYEQYF
-,TRBJ1-1,TRBV11-2,-,TGTGCCAGCAGCTTAGACATGAACACTGAAGCTTTCTTT,CASSLDMNTEAFF
-,TRBJ2-2,TRBV2,-,TGTGCCAGCAGGACGTCGAGGCAGAACACCGGGGAGCTGTTTTTT,CASRTSRQNTGELFF
-,TRBJ2-7,TRBV7-9,TRBD1,TGTGCCAGCAGCCAGGACAGGGCCTACGAGCAGTACTTC,CASSQDRAYEQYF
-,TRBJ1-1,TRBV6-5,TRBD1,TGTGCCAGCAACGGACAGGGGAACACTGAAGCTTTCTTT,CASNGQGNTEAFF
-,TRBJ2-5,TRBV14,TRBD2,TGTGCCAGCAGCCAAGGGGGGGGTCAAGAGACCCAGTACTTC,CASSQGGGQETQYF
-,TRBJ1-2,TRBV6-5,-,TGTGCCAGCAGGGCGGGGGGGGGCGGTGGCTACACCTTC,CASRAGGGGGYTF
-,TRBJ1-1,TRBV19,-,TGTGCCAGTAGTATAGACGTGAACACTGAAGCTTTCTTT,CASSIDVNTEAFF
-,TRBJ2-1,TRBV2,TRBD2,TGTGCCAGCAGTGATGTGGGCGGGGGGCCCGGATACAATGAGCAGTTCTTC,CASSDVGGGPGYNEQFF
-,TRBJ1-1,TRBV28,-,TGTGCCAGCAGTTCGCCCAGGGGTCCATTGGGCGGGACTGAAGCTTTCTTT,CASSSPRGPLGGTEAFF
-,TRBJ2-1,TRBV4-1,TRBD1,TGCGCCAGCAGCCAAGGAGGGACAGGTTACTATGAGCAGTTCTTC,CASSQGGTGYYEQFF
-,TRBJ2-1,TRBV19,-,TGTGCCAGTAGTATTGGCACCAACAATGAGCAGTTCTTC,CASSIGTNNEQFF
-,TRBJ1-1,TRBV14,TRBD1,TGTGCCAGCAGCCGGGCAGGGGGCAGGAACACTGAAGCTTTCTTT,CASSRAGGRNTEAFF
few,TRBJ1-1,TRBV27,TRBD1,TGTGCCAGCAGTCCAACAGGGGGCGAAGCTTTCTTT,CASSPTGGEAFF
-,TRBJ2-7,TRBV5-1,TRBD1,TGCGCCAGCAGCTCTGGGACAGCCCTTGACGCCTACGAGCAGTACTTC,CASSSGTALDAYEQYF
few,TRBJ2-7,TRBV4-3,TRBD2,TGCGCCAGCAGCCAAGATTGGGGGGGAGGCTACGAGCAGTACTTC,CASSQDWGGGYEQYF
few,TRBJ1-2,TRBV18,TRBD1,TGTGCCAGCTCACCAATGGCAGGGGGAGTAGATGGCTACACCTTC,CASSPMAGGVDGYTF
-,TRBJ1-2,TRBV7-2,-,TGTGCCAGCAGCGTACAGTATAGCTACACCTTC,CASSVQYSYTF
-,TRBJ1-1,TRBV19,-,TGTGCCAGTAGCCGAGGGTTGTCTGGTGTGCACACTGAAGCTTTCTTT,CASSRGLSGVHTEAFF
-,TRBJ1-3,TRBV21-1,-,TGTGCCAGCAGCAAAGTACACAGGGGCACTTTCTCTGGAAACACCATATATTTT,CASSKVHRGTFSGNTIYF